This T cell receptor (beta chain) was identified in a study of T cell repertoires in cytomegalovirus infection. TCRdb used MiXCR to reprocess the reads, holding one entry per CDR3 protein. The sample lists 200,000 to 250,000 distinct CDR3 sequences, about 20% occurring once. In germline, CDR1 is DFQATT, CDR2 SNEGSKA (reference sequence). Deletions cut 1 base from V and 1 base from J, with 11 bases between. The CDR3 is 15 residues long. Concerning this clonotype itself: The antigen is unknown.

The study, taken as a whole, reports: In two of eight donors, the top clonotype was HLA-C-restricted CMV-specific.

The TCR comes from a human donor in good health (CMV status not recorded). Some clones in this sample may be carry-over from other donors' samples. The chain combines TRBV20-1 with TRBJ2-1; no clear D gene. The sample consisted of CD8+ T cells from PBMCs. The CDR3 DNA is TGCAGTGCTAGAGCGATGGGTGGGTCCTACAATGAGCAGTTCTTC. Its translation: CSARAMGGSYNEQFF.